The clone carrying this T cell receptor (beta chain) turned up a few times. TCR cDNA was made by 5'RACE template switching, adding a universal primer site and UMIs. TCRdb independently ran MiXCR on the 5' RACE reads; one entry per CDR3 protein. The table shows 500,000 to 650,000 distinct CDR3 sequences, with roughly a sixth occurring only once. The data were taken from a study of T cells after yellow fever vaccination. Whole-study context: Some fractions had low cell numbers, and these were prepared with SMART-Seq v4 Ultra Low Input.

The CDR3 sequence is 14 residues long. CDR1 is SGHRS, CDR2 YFSETQ, per germline. Germline trimming cut 9 bases from V and 4 bases from J; bases unmatched to any gene: 10. The source material was PBMCs, sampled 5 to 6 days after the first yellow fever vaccination. The TCR was taken from a man between 18 and 29 years old who received the YFV17D yellow fever vaccine. V gene TRBV5-1 combines with J gene TRBJ1-5; the match to TRBD1 covers 7 bases. The CDR3 spells CATDDRESNQPQHF. The CDR3, as DNA: TGCGCCACGGACGACAGGGAATCAAATCAGCCCCAGCATTTT.